A single sample is the source of the 19 T cell receptor beta chains below, sequenced in a study of cytotoxic CD8 clonotypes in ibrutinib-treated CLL. The data were produced by immunoSEQ multiplex PCR, yet TCRdb's version contains in-frame clones alone and is incomplete. Here the sample spans fewer than 85,000 clones, roughly 77% being singletons. The sample was PBMCs, taken after 12 months of ibrutinib treatment. Receptors originate from a human donor with chronic lymphocytic leukemia.

This chain joins TRBV28 and TRBJ2-7, with 7 bases fitting TRBD1. The germline V gene encodes CDR1 MDHEN and CDR2 SYDVKM. This CDR3 region has 17 residues. Trimming took 2 bases from V and 0 from J; bases not matched to a gene: 10. In DNA form, the CDR3 reads TGTGCCAGCAGTTTAGGGTGGGGACAGCCGAGCTCCTACGAGCAGTACTTC. This encodes CASSLGWGQPSSYEQYF.

DNA for the CDR3: TGTGCCACCAGCACCCCCCAGGAAATGAACACTGAAGCTTTCTTT. Protein sequence: CATSTPQEMNTEAFF. The rearrangement links TRBV15 to TRBJ1-1; D is unclear. Trimming removed 4 bases at V and 0 bases at J, with 12 bases between. This CDR3 contains 15 residues. Germline CDR1 is LNHNV and CDR2 is YYDKDF (reference sequence).

The rearrangement links TRBV10-3 to TRBJ2-5, with D possibly being TRBD2 (5 bases). The V gene lost 2 bases and the J gene lost 4 bases, with 11 bases spanning the gap. The CDR3 has 14 amino acids. The germline CDR1 and CDR2 sequences are ENHRY and SYGVKD. CDR3 sequence: CAISETGNAETQYF. CDR3 nucleotide sequence: TGTGCCATCAGTGAGACCGGGAACGCAGAGACCCAGTACTTC.

This chain connects TRBV19 to TRBJ2-7; D possibly corresponds to TRBD1 (6 bases). Trimming removed 5 bases at V and 0 bases at J, with 14 bases between. Germline V gives CDR1 LNHDA, CDR2 SQIVND (reference sequence). This CDR3 region has 15 residues. The CDR3 bases are TGTGCCAGTAGTCCACAACAGACAGGCTCCTACGAGCAGTACTTC. It yields the protein CASSPQQTGSYEQYF.

The chain employs TRBV7-9 and TRBJ1-2; possibly TRBD1 for D (6 bases). Germline V gene lookup returns CDR1 SEHNR and CDR2 FQNEAQ (reference sequence). This CDR3 is built from 15 residues. V was shortened by 0 bases and J by 6 bases, with 14 bases between the two germline ends. In DNA form, the CDR3 reads TGTGCCAGCAGCTTAGCGGCAGGGGAAGTAAATGGCTACACCTTC. Amino acid sequence: CASSLAAGEVNGYTF.

The rearrangement links TRBV5-1 to TRBJ2-5, with D possibly being TRBD2 (6 bases). CDR3 size: 14 residues. The ends were cut back, 4 bases at V and 4 bases at J, with 14 bases in the middle. The germline gives CDR1 SGHRS, CDR2 YFSETQ. DNA of the CDR3: TGCGCCAGCAGCATTGTGGGGGGAGGAGAGACCCAGTACTTC. Amino acids: CASSIVGGGETQYF.

This clone was seen only once. The chain employs TRBV6-1 and TRBJ2-5; 8 bases fit TRBD1. Trimming at V came to 8 bases and at J to 7 bases, leaving 6 bases not matched to a gene. Germline lookup yields CDR1 MNHNS and CDR2 SASEGT. This CDR3 is built from 12 residues. The CDR3 DNA follows: TGTGCCAGCGCCGGGACAGGCCTGACCCAGTACTTC. Its translation: CASAGTGLTQYF.

V usage is TRBV7-9 and J usage is TRBJ2-3; TRBD2 matches at 9 bases. The CDR3 consists of 16 residues. The V gene end was trimmed by 2 bases and the J gene end by 3 bases; junction bases not matched to a gene: 6. Germline V gene data show CDR1 as SEHNR and CDR2 as FQNEAQ (reference sequence). This CDR3 is CASSLRREGRTDTQYF. CDR3 nucleotide sequence: TGTGCCAGCAGCTTAAGGCGGGAGGGCCGTACAGATACGCAGTATTTT. Complete variable domain (other parts from reference TRBV7-9 and TRBJ2-3): DTGVSQNPRHKITKRGQNVTFRCDPISEHNRLYWYRQTLGQGPEFLTYFQNEAQLEKSRLLSDRFSAERPKGSFSTLEIQRTEQGDSAMYLCASSLRREGRTDTQYFGPGTRLTVL.

The chain couples TRBV7-2 to TRBJ2-5, with a weak D call TRBD2 (5 bases). Germline lookup yields CDR1 SGHTA and CDR2 FQGNSA. V was shortened by 5 bases and J by 3 bases, with 10 bases between the two germline ends. This CDR3 is built from 13 residues. Written as DNA, the CDR3 is TGTGCCAGCAGCCCACCGGGAAAAGAGACCCAGTACTTC. It specifies CASSPPGKETQYF.

CDR3 sequence (DNA): TGTGCCAGCTCACGTCCTGAGAACACTGAAGCTTTCTTT. Its protein is CASSRPENTEAFF. The chain joins TRBV18 to TRBJ1-1; D is uncertain. Germline assignment: CDR1 KGHSH and CDR2 LQKENI. The germline V and J ends were trimmed by 4 bases and 1 base, with 7 bases remaining between them. This CDR3 region has 13 residues.

In this sample, this clone turned up once. This chain joins TRBV10-3 and TRBJ2-3; TRBD2 matches 7 bases. The CDR3 is made up of 14 amino acids. The ends lost 6 bases at V and 4 bases at J; junction bases unmatched: 7. Germline CDR1 and CDR2: ENHRY and SYGVKD. CDR3 loop: CAIRASGRADTQYF. The CDR3 DNA follows: TGTGCCATCAGGGCTAGCGGACGGGCAGATACGCAGTATTTT.

The V and J genes are TRBV10-3 and TRBJ2-1; 9 nucleotides agree with TRBD2. V dropped 7 bases and J dropped 9; count of bases not matched to a gene: 10. This CDR3 is built from 14 residues. Germline CDR1 and CDR2: ENHRY and SYGVKD. CDR3 protein: CAITGSGSSGEQFF. CDR3 nucleotides: TGTGCCATCACGGGTAGCGGGAGTTCGGGTGAGCAGTTCTTC.

This clone was seen a handful of times. The chain joins TRBV2 to TRBJ1-3, with D possibly matching TRBD1 (5 bases). Trimming removed 6 bases at V and 3 bases at J, with 15 bases between. CDR3 size: 15 residues. Germline CDR1 is SNHLY and CDR2 is FYNNEI. The DNA of the CDR3 is TGTGCCAGCAGCCAGTCGCAGGGATTTGGAAACACCATATATTTT. It codes for CASSQSQGFGNTIYF.

The gene calls are TRBV14 and TRBJ2-7; no reliable D call. Trimming took 1 base from V and 6 from J, leaving 19 bases between them. This CDR3 spans 16 amino acids. Germline lookup yields CDR1 SGHDN and CDR2 FVKESK. CDR3 sequence (DNA): TGTGCCAGCAGCCAAGGTAGGGCTGGGAACAGAGGCGAGCAGTACTTC. This encodes CASSQGRAGNRGEQYF. Full variable domain (outside the CDR3, taken from reference TRBV14 and TRBJ2-7): EAGVTQFPSHSVIEKGQTVTLRCDPISGHDNLYWYRRVMGKEIKFLLHFVKESKQDESGMPNNRFLAERTGGTYSTLKVQPAELEDSGVYFCASSQGRAGNRGEQYFGPGTRLTVT.

To note about this clone: The sample contains more than one DNA sequence encoding this CDR3. The CDR3, as DNA: TGTGCCAGCAGTTTTGGGGCTGGCTATGGCTACACCTTC. This sequence encodes CASSFGAGYGYTF. The chain is built from TRBV27 and TRBJ1-2; tentatively, D is TRBD1 (5 bases). Germline V gene sequence: CDR1 MNHEY, CDR2 SMNVEV (reference sequence). CDR3 size: 13 residues. V was trimmed by 3 bases and J by 4 bases, leaving 9 bases between them.

This chain joins TRBV29-1 and TRBJ1-2, with D possibly being TRBD1 (5 bases). From germline, CDR1 is SQVTM and CDR2 ANQGSEA. V lost 4 bases and J lost 3, with 12 bases in between. The CDR3 has 13 residues. CDR3 nucleotide sequence: TGCAGCGTTGGGTGGGGGTTGGACTATGGCTACACCTTC. Amino acid sequence: CSVGWGLDYGYTF.

This clone was observed a few times. The V and J genes are TRBV6-1 and TRBJ2-7; 8 positions agree with TRBD2. Germline V gene lookup returns CDR1 MNHNS and CDR2 SASEGT. The CDR3 extends over 14 amino acids. Trimming at V came to 5 bases and at J to 6 bases, leaving 9 bases not matched to a gene. The CDR3 protein is CASSPGLAATEQYF. CDR3 coding DNA: TGTGCCAGCAGTCCCGGACTAGCAGCTACCGAGCAGTACTTC.

The CDR3 sequence: CASTTLAGGKETQYF. CDR3 sequence (DNA): TGTGCCAGCACCACATTAGCGGGGGGGAAAGAGACCCAGTACTTC. This chain joins TRBV7-2 and TRBJ2-5, with 11 bases fitting TRBD2. Trimming took 7 bases from V and 3 from J; bases not matched to a gene: 7. The germline gives CDR1 SGHTA, CDR2 FQGNSA. The CDR3 has 15 amino acids.

The J gene is TRBJ2-7, the V gene TRBV5-6; 9 bases match TRBD2. CDR1 and CDR2 (germline): SGHDT, YYEEEE. CDR3 size: 16 residues. With V trimmed by 4 bases and J by 2 bases, 10 bases remained unmatched. Here the CDR3 DNA reads TGTGCCAGCAGCCCCCTGGGGGCGGGGGGGCCCTACGAGCAGTACTTC. It yields the protein CASSPLGAGGPYEQYF.